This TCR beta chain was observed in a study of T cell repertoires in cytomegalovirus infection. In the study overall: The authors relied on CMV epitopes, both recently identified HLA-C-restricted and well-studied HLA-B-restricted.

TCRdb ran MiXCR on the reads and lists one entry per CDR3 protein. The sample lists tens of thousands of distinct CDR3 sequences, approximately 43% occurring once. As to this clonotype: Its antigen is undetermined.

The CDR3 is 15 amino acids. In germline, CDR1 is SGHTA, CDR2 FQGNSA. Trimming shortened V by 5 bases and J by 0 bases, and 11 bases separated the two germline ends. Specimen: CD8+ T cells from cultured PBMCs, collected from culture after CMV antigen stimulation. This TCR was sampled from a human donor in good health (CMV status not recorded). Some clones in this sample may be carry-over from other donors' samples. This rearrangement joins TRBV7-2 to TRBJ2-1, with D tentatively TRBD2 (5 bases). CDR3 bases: TGTGCCAGCAGCCTGAGTGAGGGCTCCTACAATGAGCAGTTCTTC. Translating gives CASSLSEGSYNEQFF.